A selection of T cell receptor beta chains follows, all from one sample in a study of blood T cell repertoires in COVID-19. The method was immunoSEQ multiplex PCR; TCRdb's version includes in-frame clones alone and lacks a portion of them. The top ten clones hold more than 6.5% of a sample with approximately 160,000 clones, about 88% of them seen once. The material sequenced was peripheral blood. The receptor source for this set is a woman aged 55-75 years with COVID-19, enrolled during active disease. Each CDR3 is given with its conserved first and last residue. A D gene is named only where the DNA matches it firmly. Rows may omit the clone size; those that give it use once, few, many or a size class.

TGCAGCGTTGAGGGACAGGGGGCGACTGAAGCTTTCTTT,CSVEGQGATEAFF,TRBV29-1,.,TRBJ1-1,TRBD1
TGTGCCAGCAGTGAATCTCTGACAGGACTCCTCGTCGGCCAGTACTTC,CASSESLTGLLVGQYF,TRBV25-1,.,TRBJ2-5,.
TGTGCCAGCAGTTACGCGGGAGTCGGTAATGAGCAGTTCTTC,CASSYAGVGNEQFF,TRBV6-6,.,TRBJ2-1,TRBD2
TGTGCCACCAGCAGAGGGACAGTCATAGCGGGAGGTTATGGGGAGCTGTTTTTT,CATSRGTVIAGGYGELFF,TRBV15,.,TRBJ2-2,TRBD2
TGCAGCGTCAACCGAGTGGGGGGTGGCTACACCTTC,CSVNRVGGGYTF,TRBV29-1,.,TRBJ1-2,.
TGTGCCAGCAGCGAGACTCTCCTGGGTGAGCAGTTCTTC,CASSETLLGEQFF,TRBV11-3,.,TRBJ2-1,.
TGCGCCAGCAGCGAGCGACCGGGACTAAGAGATACGCAGTATTTT,CASSERPGLRDTQYF,TRBV5-1,.,TRBJ2-3,TRBD2
TGTGCCAGCAGTGAAGGACAGAACACTGAAGCTTTCTTT,CASSEGQNTEAFF,TRBV6-4,.,TRBJ1-1,.
TGTGCCAGCACCAAGACAGGGCCCGTGGCTGGGGCCAACGTCCTGACTTTC,CASTKTGPVAGANVLTF,TRBV7-6,.,TRBJ2-6,TRBD1
TGCAGCGTTTCACCGACAGGATGGACTGAAGCTTTCTTT,CSVSPTGWTEAFF,TRBV29-1,.,TRBJ1-1,.
TGTGCCAGCAGCCAAACCCAGGGGAGAGAGACCCAGTACTTC,CASSQTQGRETQYF,TRBV14,once,TRBJ2-5,.
TGTGCCAGCATTACAAGGCGGGCGACTGAAGCTTTCTTT,CASITRRATEAFF,TRBV11-2,.,TRBJ1-1,.
TGTGCCAGCAGCTTAGCCACAGGGGTTAATTCACCCCTCCACTTT,CASSLATGVNSPLHF,TRBV11-2,.,TRBJ1-6,TRBD1
TGTGCCAGCTCACCACCCGGACAGGGAACGCTTGGCTACACCTTC,CASSPPGQGTLGYTF,TRBV18,.,TRBJ1-2,TRBD1
TGTGCCAGCAGCTTGGAGGACAGCTCCTACAATGAGCAGTTCTTC,CASSLEDSSYNEQFF,TRBV5-4,.,TRBJ2-1,.
TGTGCCAGCTCACCTGTTAGAGCAACTAATGAAAAACTGTTTTTT,CASSPVRATNEKLFF,TRBV18,once,TRBJ1-4,.
TGTGCCAGCAGTGAATCGGGGGGGACCTACAATGAGCAGTTCTTC,CASSESGGTYNEQFF,TRBV2,.,TRBJ2-1,TRBD2
TGTGCCAGCAGCCAAGATCCGGTTTCGGGAGAGCAGTACTTC,CASSQDPVSGEQYF,TRBV3-1/TRBV3-2,.,TRBJ2-7,.
TGTGCCAGCAGCTTAAGCCCAACTAGTCGATATGTGAATGAGCAGTTCTTC,CASSLSPTSRYVNEQFF,TRBV7-3,.,TRBJ2-1,.
TGTGCCAGCAGCCGCCAGGGGGGCACTGAAGCTTTCTTT,CASSRQGGTEAFF,TRBV7-8,.,TRBJ1-1,TRBD1
TGTGCCAGTGGCCGTACAAACTATGGCTACACCTTC,CASGRTNYGYTF,TRBV7-8,.,TRBJ1-2,.
TGTGCCAGCAGTTTACCGGACAGGGAAAATGGTAATCAGCCCCAGCATTTT,CASSLPDRENGNQPQHF,TRBV27,.,TRBJ1-5,TRBD1
TGTGCCAGCAGTTATTGGGAGGGGGCTTTCTTT,CASSYWEGAFF,TRBV6-6,.,TRBJ1-1,.
TGTGCCAGCAGCCCCCGATCCCTGAGCTCCTACAATGAGCAGTTCTTC,CASSPRSLSSYNEQFF,TRBV7-9,.,TRBJ2-1,.
TGTGCCAGCAGCTTAAGCTTTAGTGTAGTACAGCCCCAGCATTTT,CASSLSFSVVQPQHF,TRBV7-2,.,TRBJ1-5,.
TGTGCCAGCAGTTTGAGGACAGGGAGGGCCACTGAAGCTTTCTTT,CASSLRTGRATEAFF,TRBV14,many,TRBJ1-1,TRBD1
TGTGCCAGCAGCAAGCTGTCCGGGGGCTATGGCTACACCTTC,CASSKLSGGYGYTF,TRBV27,.,TRBJ1-2,.
TGTGCCTGGGTCCGTGACAGAGTGTTTGGAAACACCATATATTTT,CAWVRDRVFGNTIYF,TRBV30,once,TRBJ1-3,.
TGTGCCAGTAATGGGGACAGGGGGCAGAACTATGGCTACACCTTC,CASNGDRGQNYGYTF,TRBV19,.,TRBJ1-2,TRBD1
TGTGCCAGCAGACAGGGGGCCGAATTTGGCTACACCTTC,CASRQGAEFGYTF,TRBV6-4,.,TRBJ1-2,TRBD1
TGCGCCAGCAGCCACGGGACACCAGTTAACTATGGCTACACCTTC,CASSHGTPVNYGYTF,TRBV4-1,.,TRBJ1-2,.
TGTGCCAGCAGTCCCTATTTAAACAATGAGCAGTTCTTC,CASSPYLNNEQFF,TRBV6-5,.,TRBJ2-1,.
TGTGCCAGCAGGGAGGGTAATCAGCCCCAGCATTTT,CASREGNQPQHF,TRBV2,.,TRBJ1-5,.
TGTGCCGGGTTGGGACAGGGGGGCAATGAGCAGTTCTTC,CAGLGQGGNEQFF,TRBV5-4,.,TRBJ2-1,TRBD1